These T cell receptor beta chains were read from a single sample in a study of blood T cell repertoires in COVID-19. The repertoire was sequenced with immunoSEQ multiplex PCR; TCRdb's copy has only in-frame clones and lacks some. The sample has hundreds of thousands of clones; around 90% are singletons. The sequencing sample was made of PBMCs or T cells enriched from blood (not recorded which). These receptors were collected from a woman younger than 30 with acute COVID-19. The CDR3 runs from the conserved cysteine through the conserved F or W. D genes are given only for firm matches. Size values are once, few and many counts, or a class for expanded clones, and some rows have none.

v_call	j_call	clone_size	d_call	cdr3_nt	cdr3_aa
TRBV2	TRBJ1-2	few	.	TGTGCCAGCAGTCTCCGGCCAGGGCGGACTAATCACACCTTC	CASSLRPGRTNHTF
TRBV11-1	TRBJ1-1	.	.	TGTGCCAGCAGCTTAGCCCGTCGCGAATTGAACACTGAAGCTTTCTTT	CASSLARRELNTEAFF
TRBV13	TRBJ1-2	.	.	TGTGCCAGCAGCCCGGACAGAGGCTATGGCTACACCTTC	CASSPDRGYGYTF
TRBV24-1	TRBJ1-1	.	.	TGTGCCACCAGTGATTCGGTTCTCGGGCAGGGAGAAGCTTTCTTT	CATSDSVLGQGEAFF
TRBV7-8	TRBJ1-4	.	.	TGTGCCAGCAGCAGTAGTTATTCAGGGCATTGGGAAAAACTGTTTTTT	CASSSSYSGHWEKLFF
TRBV3-1/TRBV3-2	TRBJ1-2	.	.	TGTGCCAGCAGCCAACCGGAAAATCGAGAGGGAGATGGGTATGGCTACACCTTC	CASSQPENREGDGYGYTF
TRBV5-1	TRBJ2-5	.	.	TGCGCCAGCAGCAGGGGGTCGACCCAGTACTTC	CASSRGSTQYF
TRBV28	TRBJ2-3	.	.	TGTGCCAGCAGGGCCTCGGGTCCAGATACGCAGTATTTT	CASRASGPDTQYF
TRBV7-2	TRBJ1-2	.	TRBD1	TGTGCCAGCACCCCAGTCAGGGGGCCCTCCTATGGCTACACCTTC	CASTPVRGPSYGYTF
TRBV5-1	TRBJ2-1	.	TRBD2	TGCGCCAGCAAAAAAGTAGCGGGTTCTTACAATGAGCAGTTCTTC	CASKKVAGSYNEQFF
TRBV28	TRBJ1-1	.	TRBD1	TGTGCCAGCAGCCCTTCCTCGGGACAGGGACTCACTGAAGCTTTCTTT	CASSPSSGQGLTEAFF
TRBV24-1	TRBJ2-1	.	TRBD2	TGTGCCACCAGTGATCCAACCGGACTAGCGGGAGCCAACAATGAGCAGTTCTTC	CATSDPTGLAGANNEQFF
TRBV3-1/TRBV3-2	TRBJ2-5	.	.	TGTGCCAGCAGCCAAGGGAGTTTTGAGACCCAGTACTTC	CASSQGSFETQYF
TRBV10-1	TRBJ2-3	.	TRBD2	TGCGCCAGCTCGAGCGGGGCCTCTATTGATACGCAGTATTTT	CASSSGASIDTQYF
TRBV28	TRBJ1-2	.	.	TGTGCCAGCAGTTCGTCGGGGTATGGCTACACCTTC	CASSSSGYGYTF
TRBV4-1	TRBJ1-2	.	TRBD1	TGCGCCAGCAGCTACTCCAGCACACAGGGGGCGAACTATGGCTACACCTTC	CASSYSSTQGANYGYTF
TRBV24-1	TRBJ1-5	.	TRBD1	TGTGCCACCAGTGATTTGCCAGGACAGGGGATGGGCAATCAGCCCCAGCATTTT	CATSDLPGQGMGNQPQHF
TRBV7-2	TRBJ1-1	.	.	TGTGCCAGCAGCCAAAGCATCACAGTGAACACTGAAGCTTTCTTT	CASSQSITVNTEAFF
TRBV2	TRBJ1-2	.	.	TGTGCCAGCAGTGAAGCGCGGGGGGCTGACTATGGCTACACCTTC	CASSEARGADYGYTF
TRBV5-8	TRBJ1-5	.	TRBD1	TGTGCCAGCAGCCCGGCCGGGACAGTCAATCAGCCCCAGCATTTT	CASSPAGTVNQPQHF
TRBV28	TRBJ1-2	.	TRBD1	TGTGCCAGCAGTCCCGTGGACAGGGGGAACTATGGCTACACCTTC	CASSPVDRGNYGYTF
TRBV28	TRBJ2-5	.	TRBD1	TGTGCCAGCACGACAGGGAATCCCGAGACCCAGTACTTC	CASTTGNPETQYF
TRBV19	TRBJ2-7	.	TRBD1	TGTGCCAGTAGGGGACAGGACTCCTACGAGCAGTACTTC	CASRGQDSYEQYF
TRBV4-1	TRBJ2-7	.	TRBD1	TGCGCCAGCAGCCACATAACTGGGACAGGGGCCTACGAGCAGTACTTC	CASSHITGTGAYEQYF
TRBV4-2	TRBJ1-4	few	TRBD1	TGTGCCAGCAGCCAAGAAGGTCTGGGGACAGGGAATGAAAAACTGTTTTTT	CASSQEGLGTGNEKLFF
TRBV12-5	TRBJ1-5	once	.	TGTGCTAGTGGCATCGGGAGGGAACAGCCCCAGCATTTT	CASGIGREQPQHF
TRBV6-5	TRBJ1-6	.	.	TGTGCCAGCCGCGCAGGGGTGGGTTCACCCCTCCACTTT	CASRAGVGSPLHF
TRBV9	TRBJ2-3	.	TRBD2	TGTGCCAGCAGCGCCCTACCAGATCTAGCGGGCACCACAGATACGCAGTATTTT	CASSALPDLAGTTDTQYF
TRBV11-2	TRBJ2-3	.	TRBD1	TGTGCCAGCAGCTTAGAACTCGATACCCGGACAGGGGGTATTGGAGATACGCAGTATTTT	CASSLELDTRTGGIGDTQYF